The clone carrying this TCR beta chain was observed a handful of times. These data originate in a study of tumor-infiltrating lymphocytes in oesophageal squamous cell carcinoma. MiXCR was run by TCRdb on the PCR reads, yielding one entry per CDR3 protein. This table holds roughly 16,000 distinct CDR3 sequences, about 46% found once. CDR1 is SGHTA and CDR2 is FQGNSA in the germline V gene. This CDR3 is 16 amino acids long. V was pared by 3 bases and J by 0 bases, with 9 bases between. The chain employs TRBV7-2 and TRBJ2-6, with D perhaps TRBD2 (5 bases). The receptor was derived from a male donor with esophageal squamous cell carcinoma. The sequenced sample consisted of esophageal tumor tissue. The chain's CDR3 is CASSFGVSSGANVLTF. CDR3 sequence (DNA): TGTGCCAGCAGCTTCGGGGTTAGCTCTGGGGCCAACGTCCTGACTTTC.